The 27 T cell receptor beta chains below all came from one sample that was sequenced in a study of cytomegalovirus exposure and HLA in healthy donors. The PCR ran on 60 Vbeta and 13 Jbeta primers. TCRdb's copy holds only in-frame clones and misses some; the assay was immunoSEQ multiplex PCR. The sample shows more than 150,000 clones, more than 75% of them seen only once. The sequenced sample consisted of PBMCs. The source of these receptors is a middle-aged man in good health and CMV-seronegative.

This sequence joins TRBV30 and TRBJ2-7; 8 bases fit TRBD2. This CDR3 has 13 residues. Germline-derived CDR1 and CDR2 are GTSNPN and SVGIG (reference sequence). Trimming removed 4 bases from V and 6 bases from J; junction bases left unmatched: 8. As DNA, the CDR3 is TGTGCCTGGATCGTGCGGGGGGCCGGCGAGCAGTACTTC. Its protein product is CAWIVRGAGEQYF.

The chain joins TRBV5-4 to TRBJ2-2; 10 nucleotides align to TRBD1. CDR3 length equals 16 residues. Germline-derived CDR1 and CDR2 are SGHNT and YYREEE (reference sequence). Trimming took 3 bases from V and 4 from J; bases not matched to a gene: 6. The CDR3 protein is CASSSGTGAFTGELFF. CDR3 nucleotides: TGTGCCAGCAGCTCGGGGACAGGGGCTTTCACCGGGGAGCTGTTTTTT.

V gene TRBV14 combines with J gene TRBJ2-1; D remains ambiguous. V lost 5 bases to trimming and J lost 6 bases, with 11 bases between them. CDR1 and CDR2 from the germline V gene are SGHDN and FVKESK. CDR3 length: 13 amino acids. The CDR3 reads CASSVHVVNEQFF. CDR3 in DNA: TGTGCCAGCAGCGTACATGTTGTCAATGAGCAGTTCTTC.

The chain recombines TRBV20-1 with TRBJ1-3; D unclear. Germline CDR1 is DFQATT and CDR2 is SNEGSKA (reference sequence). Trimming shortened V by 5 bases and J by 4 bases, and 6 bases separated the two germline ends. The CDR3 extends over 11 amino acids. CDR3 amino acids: CSALLGNTIYF. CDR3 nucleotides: TGCAGTGCTTTACTAGGAAACACCATATATTTT.

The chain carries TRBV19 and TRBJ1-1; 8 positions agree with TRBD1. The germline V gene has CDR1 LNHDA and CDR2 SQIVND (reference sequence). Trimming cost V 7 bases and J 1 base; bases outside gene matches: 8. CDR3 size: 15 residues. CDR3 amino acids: CASILPGTGNTEAFF. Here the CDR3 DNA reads TGTGCCAGTATCCTTCCCGGGACAGGGAACACTGAAGCTTTCTTT.

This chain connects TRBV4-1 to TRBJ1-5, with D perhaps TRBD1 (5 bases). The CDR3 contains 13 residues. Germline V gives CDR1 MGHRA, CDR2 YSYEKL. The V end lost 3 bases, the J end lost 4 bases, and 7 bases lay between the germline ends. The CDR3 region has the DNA TGCGCCAGCAGCCACGACAGAAATCAGCCCCAGCATTTT. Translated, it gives CASSHDRNQPQHF.

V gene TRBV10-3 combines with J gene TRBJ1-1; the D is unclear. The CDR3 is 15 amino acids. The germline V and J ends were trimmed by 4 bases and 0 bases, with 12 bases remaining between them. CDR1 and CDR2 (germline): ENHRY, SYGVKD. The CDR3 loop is CAISGVGQLNTEAFF. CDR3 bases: TGTGCCATCAGTGGAGTTGGGCAGCTGAACACTGAAGCTTTCTTT.

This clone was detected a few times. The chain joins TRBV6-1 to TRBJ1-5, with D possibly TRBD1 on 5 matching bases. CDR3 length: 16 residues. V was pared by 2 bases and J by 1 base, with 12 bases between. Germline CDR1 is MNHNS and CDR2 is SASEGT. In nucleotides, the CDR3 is TGTGCCAGCAGTGAATCGGCAGGGTTCAGCAATCAGCCCCAGCATTTT. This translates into CASSESAGFSNQPQHF.

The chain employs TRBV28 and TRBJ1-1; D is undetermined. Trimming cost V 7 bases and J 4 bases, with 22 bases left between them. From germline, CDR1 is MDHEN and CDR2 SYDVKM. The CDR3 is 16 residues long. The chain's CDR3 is CASTPWGFKEVTEAFF. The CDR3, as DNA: TGTGCCAGCACCCCCTGGGGTTTCAAGGAGGTCACTGAAGCTTTCTTT.

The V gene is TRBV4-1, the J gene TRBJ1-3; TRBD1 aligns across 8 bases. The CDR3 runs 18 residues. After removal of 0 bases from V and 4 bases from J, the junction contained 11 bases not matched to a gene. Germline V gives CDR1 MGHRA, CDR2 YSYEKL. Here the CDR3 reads CASSQEVSRGLRGNTIYF. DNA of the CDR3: TGCGCCAGCAGCCAAGAGGTCTCCAGGGGGCTTAGAGGAAACACCATATATTTT.

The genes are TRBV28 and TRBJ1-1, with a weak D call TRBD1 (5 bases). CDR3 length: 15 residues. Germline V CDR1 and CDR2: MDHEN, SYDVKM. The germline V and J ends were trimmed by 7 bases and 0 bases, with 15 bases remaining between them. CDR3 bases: TGTGCCAGCACCTCAACGGGGGGAGTGAACACTGAAGCTTTCTTT. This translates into CASTSTGGVNTEAFF.

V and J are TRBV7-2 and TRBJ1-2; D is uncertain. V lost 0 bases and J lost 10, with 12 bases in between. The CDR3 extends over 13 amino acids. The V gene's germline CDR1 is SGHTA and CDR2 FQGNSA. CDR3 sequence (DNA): TGTGCCAGCAGCTTAGCTGACACCCTCCCCTACACCTTC. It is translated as CASSLADTLPYTF.

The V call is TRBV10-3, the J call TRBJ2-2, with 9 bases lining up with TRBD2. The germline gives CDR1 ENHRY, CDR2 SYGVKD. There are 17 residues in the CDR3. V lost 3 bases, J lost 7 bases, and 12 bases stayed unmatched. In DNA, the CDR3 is TGTGCCATCAGTGACGAACTGGCGGGGGGGCCTAACGGGGAGCTGTTTTTT. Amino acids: CAISDELAGGPNGELFF.

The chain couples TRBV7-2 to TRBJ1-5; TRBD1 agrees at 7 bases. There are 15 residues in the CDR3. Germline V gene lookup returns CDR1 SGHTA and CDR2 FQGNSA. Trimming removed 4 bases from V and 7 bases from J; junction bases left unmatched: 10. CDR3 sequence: CASSSGTARGQPQHF. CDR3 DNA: TGTGCCAGCAGCTCAGGGACAGCCAGAGGACAGCCCCAGCATTTT. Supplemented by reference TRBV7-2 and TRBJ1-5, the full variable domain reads GAGVSQSPSNKVTEKGKDVELRCDPISGHTALYWYRQSLGQGLEFLIYFQGNSAPDKSGLPSDRFSAERTGGSVSTLTIQRTQQEDSAVYLCASSSGTARGQPQHFGDGTRLSIL.

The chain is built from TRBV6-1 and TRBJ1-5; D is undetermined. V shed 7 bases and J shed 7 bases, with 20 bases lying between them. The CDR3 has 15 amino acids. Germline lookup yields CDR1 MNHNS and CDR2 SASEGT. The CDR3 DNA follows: TGTGCCAGCACCGAAGGACGGGGAGGGCGCCAGCCCCAGCATTTT. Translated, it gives CASTEGRGGRQPQHF.

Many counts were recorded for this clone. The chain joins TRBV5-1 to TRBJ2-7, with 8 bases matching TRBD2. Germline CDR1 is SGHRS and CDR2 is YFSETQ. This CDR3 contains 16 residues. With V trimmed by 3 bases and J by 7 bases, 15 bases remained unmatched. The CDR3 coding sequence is TGCGCCAGCAGCTCCGGGGGTGGACTAGCCTTCGGGGAGCAGTACTTC. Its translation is CASSSGGGLAFGEQYF.

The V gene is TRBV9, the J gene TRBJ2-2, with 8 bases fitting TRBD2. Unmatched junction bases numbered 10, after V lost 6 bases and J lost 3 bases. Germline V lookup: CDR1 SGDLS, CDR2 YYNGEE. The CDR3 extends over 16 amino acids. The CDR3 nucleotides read TGTGCCAGCAAGCGGACCGGGGGGGCCGACACCGGGGAGCTGTTTTTT. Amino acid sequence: CASKRTGGADTGELFF.

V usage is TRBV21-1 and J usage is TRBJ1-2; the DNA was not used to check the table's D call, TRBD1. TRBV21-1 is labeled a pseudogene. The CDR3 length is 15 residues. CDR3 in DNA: TGTGCCAGCAGCAAGGGGGCCAAAGGGCCCTATGGCTACACCTTC. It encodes CASSKGAKGPYGYTF.

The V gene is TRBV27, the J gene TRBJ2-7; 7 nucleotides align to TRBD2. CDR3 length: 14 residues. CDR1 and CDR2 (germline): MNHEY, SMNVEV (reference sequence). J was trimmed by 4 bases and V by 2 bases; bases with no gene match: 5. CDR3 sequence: CASSLGLVGYEQYF. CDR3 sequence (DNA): TGTGCCAGCAGTTTAGGACTAGTTGGGTACGAGCAGTACTTC.

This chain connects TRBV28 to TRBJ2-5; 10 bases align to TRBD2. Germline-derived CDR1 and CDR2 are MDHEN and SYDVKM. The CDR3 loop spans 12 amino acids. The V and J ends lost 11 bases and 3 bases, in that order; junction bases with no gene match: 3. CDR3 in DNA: TGTGCCGCAGGACTAGCGGAAGAGACCCAGTACTTC. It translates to CAAGLAEETQYF. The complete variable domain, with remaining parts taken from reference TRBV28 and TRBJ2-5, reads DVKVTQSSRYLVKRTGEKVFLECVQDMDHENMFWYRQDPGLGLRLIYFSYDVKMKEKGDIPEGYSVSREKKERFSLILESASTNQTSMYLCAAGLAEETQYFGPGTRLLVL.

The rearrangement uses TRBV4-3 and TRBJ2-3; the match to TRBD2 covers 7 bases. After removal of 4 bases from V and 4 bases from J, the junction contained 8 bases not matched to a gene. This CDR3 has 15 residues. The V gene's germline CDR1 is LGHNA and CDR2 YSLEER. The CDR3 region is CASSPNRLASDTQYF. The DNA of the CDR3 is TGCGCCAGCAGCCCCAACCGACTAGCCTCAGATACGCAGTATTTT.

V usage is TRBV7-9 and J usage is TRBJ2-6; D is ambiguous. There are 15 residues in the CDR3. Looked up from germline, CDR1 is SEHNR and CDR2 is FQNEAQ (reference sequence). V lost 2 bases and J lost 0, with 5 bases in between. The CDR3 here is CASSLLYSGANVLTF. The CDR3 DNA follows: TGTGCCAGCAGCTTATTGTACTCTGGGGCCAACGTCCTGACTTTC.

The CDR3 DNA reads TGTGCCAGCTCCGGGACAGGGGCTAATCAGCCCCAGCATTTT. This translates into CASSGTGANQPQHF. The V call is TRBV18, the J call TRBJ1-5; TRBD1 agrees at 10 bases. Germline V CDR1 and CDR2: KGHSH, LQKENI. The CDR3 has 14 residues. With V trimmed by 6 bases and J by 4 bases, 3 bases remained unmatched.

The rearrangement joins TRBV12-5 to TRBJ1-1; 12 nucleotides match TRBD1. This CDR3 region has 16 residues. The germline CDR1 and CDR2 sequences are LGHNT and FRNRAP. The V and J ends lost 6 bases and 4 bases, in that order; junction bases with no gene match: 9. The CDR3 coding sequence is TGTGCTAGTGGAATCGGGACAGGGGGCTTTATCACTGAAGCTTTCTTT. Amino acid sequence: CASGIGTGGFITEAFF.

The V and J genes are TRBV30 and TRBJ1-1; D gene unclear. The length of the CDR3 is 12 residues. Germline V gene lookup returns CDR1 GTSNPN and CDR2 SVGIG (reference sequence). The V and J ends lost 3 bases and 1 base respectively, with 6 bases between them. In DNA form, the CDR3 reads TGTGCCTGGAGCCCCAGGAACACTGAAGCTTTCTTT. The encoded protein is CAWSPRNTEAFF.

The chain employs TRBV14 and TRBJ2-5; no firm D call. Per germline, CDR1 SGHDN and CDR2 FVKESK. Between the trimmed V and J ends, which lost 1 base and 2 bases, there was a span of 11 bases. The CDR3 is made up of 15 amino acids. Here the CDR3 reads CASSQGRLAQETQYF. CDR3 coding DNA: TGTGCCAGCAGCCAAGGGCGTTTAGCTCAAGAGACCCAGTACTTC.

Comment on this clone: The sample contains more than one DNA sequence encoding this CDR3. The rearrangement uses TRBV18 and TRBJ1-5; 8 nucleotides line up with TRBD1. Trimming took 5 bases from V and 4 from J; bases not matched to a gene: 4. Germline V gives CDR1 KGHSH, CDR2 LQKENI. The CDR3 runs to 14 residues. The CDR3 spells CASSGTGPNQPQHF. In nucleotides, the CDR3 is TGTGCCAGCTCAGGGACAGGCCCGAATCAGCCCCAGCATTTT. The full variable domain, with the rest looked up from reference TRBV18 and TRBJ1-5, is NAGVMQNPRHLVRRRGQEARLRCSPMKGHSHVYWYRQLPEEGLKFMVYLQKENIIDESGMPKERFSAEFPKEGPSILRIQQVVRGDSAAYFCASSGTGPNQPQHFGDGTRLSIL.